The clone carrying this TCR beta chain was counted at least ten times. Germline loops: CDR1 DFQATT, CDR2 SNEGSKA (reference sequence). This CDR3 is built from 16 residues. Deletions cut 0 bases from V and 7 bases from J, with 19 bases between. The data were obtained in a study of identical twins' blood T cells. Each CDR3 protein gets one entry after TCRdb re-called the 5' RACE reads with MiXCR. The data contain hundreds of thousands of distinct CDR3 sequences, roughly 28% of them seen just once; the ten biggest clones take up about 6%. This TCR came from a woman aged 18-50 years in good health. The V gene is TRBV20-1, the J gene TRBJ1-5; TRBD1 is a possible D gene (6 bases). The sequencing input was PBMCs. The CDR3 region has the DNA TGCAGTGCTAGAGATCTAATTGCAGGGGCGCGGCAGCCCCAGCATTTT. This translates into CSARDLIAGARQPQHF.